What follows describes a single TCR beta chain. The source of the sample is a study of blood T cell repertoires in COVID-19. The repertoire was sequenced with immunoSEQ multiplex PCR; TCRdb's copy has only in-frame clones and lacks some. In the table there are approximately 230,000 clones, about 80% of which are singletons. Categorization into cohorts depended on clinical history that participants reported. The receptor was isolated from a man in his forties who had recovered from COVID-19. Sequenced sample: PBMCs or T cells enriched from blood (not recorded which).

CDR3 coding DNA: TGCGCCAGCAGCCAGAGTGGACAGGCCTCCTACGAGCAGTACTTC. It encodes CASSQSGQASYEQYF. The rearrangement uses TRBV4-1 and TRBJ2-7; TRBD1 matches 7 bases. CDR1 is MGHRA, CDR2 YSYEKL, per germline. V lost 3 bases, J lost 0 bases, and 5 bases stayed unmatched. This CDR3 is 15 amino acids long.